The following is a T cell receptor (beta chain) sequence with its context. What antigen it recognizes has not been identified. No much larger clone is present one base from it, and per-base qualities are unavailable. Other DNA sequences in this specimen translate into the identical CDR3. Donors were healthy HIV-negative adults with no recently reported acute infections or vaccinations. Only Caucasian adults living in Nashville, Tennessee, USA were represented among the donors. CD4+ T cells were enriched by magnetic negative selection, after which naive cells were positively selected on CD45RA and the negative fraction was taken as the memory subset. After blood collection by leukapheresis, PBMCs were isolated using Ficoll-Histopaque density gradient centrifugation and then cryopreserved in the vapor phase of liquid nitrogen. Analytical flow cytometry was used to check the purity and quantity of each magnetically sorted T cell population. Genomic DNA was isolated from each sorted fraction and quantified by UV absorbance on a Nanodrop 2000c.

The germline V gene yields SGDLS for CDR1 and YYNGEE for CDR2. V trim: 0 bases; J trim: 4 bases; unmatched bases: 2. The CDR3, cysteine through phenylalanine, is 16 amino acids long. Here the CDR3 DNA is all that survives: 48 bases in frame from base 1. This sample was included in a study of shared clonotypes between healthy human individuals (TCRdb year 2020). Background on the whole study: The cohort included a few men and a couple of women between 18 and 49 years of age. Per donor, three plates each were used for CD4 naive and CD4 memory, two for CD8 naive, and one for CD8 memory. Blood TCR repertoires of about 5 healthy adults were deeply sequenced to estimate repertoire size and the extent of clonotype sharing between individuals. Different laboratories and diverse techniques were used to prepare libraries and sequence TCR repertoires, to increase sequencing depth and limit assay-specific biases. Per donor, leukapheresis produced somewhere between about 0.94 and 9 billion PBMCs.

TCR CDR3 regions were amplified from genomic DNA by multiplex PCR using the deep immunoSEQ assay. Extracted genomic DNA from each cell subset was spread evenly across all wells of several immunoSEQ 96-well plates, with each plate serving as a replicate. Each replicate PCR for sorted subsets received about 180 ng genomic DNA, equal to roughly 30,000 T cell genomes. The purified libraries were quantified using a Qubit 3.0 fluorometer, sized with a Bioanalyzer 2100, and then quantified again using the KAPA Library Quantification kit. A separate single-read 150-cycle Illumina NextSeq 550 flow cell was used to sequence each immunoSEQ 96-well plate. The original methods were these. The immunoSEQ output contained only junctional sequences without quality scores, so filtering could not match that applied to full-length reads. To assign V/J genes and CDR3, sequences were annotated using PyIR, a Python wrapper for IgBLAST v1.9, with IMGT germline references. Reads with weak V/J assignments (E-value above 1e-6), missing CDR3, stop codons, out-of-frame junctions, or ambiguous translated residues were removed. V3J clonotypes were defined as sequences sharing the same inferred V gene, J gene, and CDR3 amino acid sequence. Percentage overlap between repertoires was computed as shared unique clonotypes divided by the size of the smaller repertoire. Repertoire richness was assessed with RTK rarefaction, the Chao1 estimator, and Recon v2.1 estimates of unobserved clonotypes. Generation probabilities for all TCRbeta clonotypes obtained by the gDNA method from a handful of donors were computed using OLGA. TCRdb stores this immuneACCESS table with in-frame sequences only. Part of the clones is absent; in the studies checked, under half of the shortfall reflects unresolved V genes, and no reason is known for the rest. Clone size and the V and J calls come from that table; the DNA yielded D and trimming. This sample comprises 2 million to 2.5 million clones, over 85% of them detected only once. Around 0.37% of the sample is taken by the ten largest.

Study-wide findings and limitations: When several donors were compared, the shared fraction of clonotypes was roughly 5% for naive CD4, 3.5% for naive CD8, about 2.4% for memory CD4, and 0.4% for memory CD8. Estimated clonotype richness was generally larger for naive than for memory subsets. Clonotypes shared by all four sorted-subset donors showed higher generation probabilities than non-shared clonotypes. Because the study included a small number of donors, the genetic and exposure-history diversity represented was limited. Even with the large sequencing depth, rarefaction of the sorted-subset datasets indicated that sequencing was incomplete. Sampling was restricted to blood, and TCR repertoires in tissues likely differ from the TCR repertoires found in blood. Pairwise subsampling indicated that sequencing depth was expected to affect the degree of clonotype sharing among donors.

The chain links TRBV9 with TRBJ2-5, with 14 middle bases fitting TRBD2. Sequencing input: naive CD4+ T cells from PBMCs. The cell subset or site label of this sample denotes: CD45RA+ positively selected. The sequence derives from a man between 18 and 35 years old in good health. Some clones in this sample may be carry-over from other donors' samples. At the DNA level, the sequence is TGTGCCAGCAGCGTAGGACTAGCGGGAGGGCCAGAGACCCAGTACTTC. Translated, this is CASSVGLAGGPETQYF.